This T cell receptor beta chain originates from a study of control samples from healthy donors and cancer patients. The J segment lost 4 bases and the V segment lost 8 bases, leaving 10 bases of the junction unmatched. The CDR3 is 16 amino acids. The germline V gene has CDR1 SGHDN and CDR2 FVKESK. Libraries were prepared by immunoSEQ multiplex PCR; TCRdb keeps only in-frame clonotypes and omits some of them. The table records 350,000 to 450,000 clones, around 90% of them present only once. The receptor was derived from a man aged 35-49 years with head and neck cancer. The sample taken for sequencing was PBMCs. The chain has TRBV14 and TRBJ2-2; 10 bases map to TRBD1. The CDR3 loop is CASSRDRGWSTGELFF. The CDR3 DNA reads TGTGCCAGCTCCCGGGACAGGGGATGGAGCACCGGGGAGCTGTTTTTT.